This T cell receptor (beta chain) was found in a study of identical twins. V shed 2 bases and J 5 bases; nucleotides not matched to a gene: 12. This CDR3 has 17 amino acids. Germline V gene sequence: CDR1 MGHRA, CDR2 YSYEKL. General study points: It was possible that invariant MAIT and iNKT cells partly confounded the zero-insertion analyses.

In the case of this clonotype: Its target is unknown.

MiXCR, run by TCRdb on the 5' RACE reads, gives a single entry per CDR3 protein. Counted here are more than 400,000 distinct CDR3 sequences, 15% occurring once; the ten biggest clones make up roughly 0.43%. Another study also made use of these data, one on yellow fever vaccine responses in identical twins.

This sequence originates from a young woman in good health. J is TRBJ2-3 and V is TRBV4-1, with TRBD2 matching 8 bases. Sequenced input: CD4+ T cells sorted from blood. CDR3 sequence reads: CASSQRSSGGQIDTQYF. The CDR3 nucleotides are TGCGCCAGCAGCCAACGGTCAAGCGGGGGACAAATAGATACGCAGTATTTT.